These 18 T cell receptor beta chains originate from one sample sequenced in a study of monozygotic twins with cystic fibrosis. Using immunoSEQ multiplex PCR, the repertoire was profiled, and TCRdb retains in-frame clones only, with some absent. This repertoire shows just over 35,000 clones, under 95% found once; its top ten account for less than 0.2%. Sequencing input: blood. These TCRs come from a boy aged 2 to 9 with cystic fibrosis.

This chain connects TRBV6-5 to TRBJ1-1; unclear D gene. The CDR3 runs to 16 residues. The V gene lost 4 bases and the J gene lost 5 bases, with 20 bases spanning the gap. Germline assignment: CDR1 MNHEY and CDR2 SVGAGI. CDR3 region: CASSFLNSGLETEAFF. CDR3 nucleotide sequence: TGTGCCAGCAGTTTCCTCAACAGTGGTTTGGAGACTGAAGCTTTCTTT.

The chain uses TRBV27 and TRBJ1-5; tentatively, D is TRBD1 (6 bases). Germline CDR1 is MNHEY and CDR2 is SMNVEV (reference sequence). V was pared by 6 bases and J by 5 bases, with 8 bases between. This CDR3 has 12 residues. The CDR3: CASRTGDQPQHF. In DNA form, the CDR3 reads TGTGCCAGCAGGACAGGTGATCAGCCCCAGCATTTT.

V gene TRBV19 combines with J gene TRBJ1-4, with D possibly matching TRBD1 (5 bases). The V gene's germline CDR1 is LNHDA and CDR2 SQIVND (reference sequence). Trimming removed 5 bases from V and 7 bases from J, with 17 bases in between. The CDR3 runs to 15 residues. CDR3 protein: CASSPVGGVVEKLFF. In nucleotides, the CDR3 is TGTGCCAGTAGTCCCGTTGGGGGAGTGGTTGAAAAACTGTTTTTT. The full variable domain, rest sourced from reference TRBV19 and TRBJ1-4, is DGGITQSPKYLFRKEGQNVTLSCEQNLNHDAMYWYRQDPGQGLRLIYYSQIVNDFQKGDIAEGYSVSREKKESFPLTVTSAQKNPTAFYLCASSPVGGVVEKLFFGSGTQLSVL.

The chain recombines TRBV6-5 with TRBJ1-2; D not certain. The CDR3 covers 14 residues. V gave up 6 bases and J gave up 4 bases, with 15 bases separating them. The V gene's germline CDR1 is MNHEY and CDR2 SVGAGI. In nucleotides, the CDR3 is TGTGCCAGCAGCTCAGTGGGTCCTCTCTATGGCTACACCTTC. Residues: CASSSVGPLYGYTF.

This clone was observed once. The chain carries TRBV6-6 and TRBJ1-6; 10 bases match TRBD1. CDR3 length: 16 residues. The J segment lost 8 bases and the V segment lost 0 bases, leaving 4 bases of the junction unmatched. In germline, CDR1 is MNHNY, CDR2 SVGAGI (reference sequence). CDR3 in amino acids: CASSYSAGQGHSPLHF. The CDR3 nucleotides read TGTGCCAGCAGTTACTCGGCGGGACAGGGGCATTCACCCCTCCACTTT.

The genes are TRBV9 and TRBJ2-7, with 7 bases lining up with TRBD1. Germline loops: CDR1 SGDLS, CDR2 YYNGEE. The CDR3 totals 15 residues. V shed 2 bases, J shed 0 bases, and the junction held 5 bases outside the gene matches. The DNA of the CDR3 is TGTGCCAGCAGCGTCGGGACAGCTAGCTCCTACGAGCAGTACTTC. Translated: CASSVGTASSYEQYF.

The J gene is TRBJ2-1, the V gene TRBV10-3; D is unclear. This CDR3 is 14 amino acids long. Germline V CDR1 and CDR2: ENHRY, SYGVKD. V was clipped by 4 bases and J by 6 bases, with 13 bases between them. In DNA, the CDR3 is TGTGCCATCAGTGGAACCAACAAAGCCAATGAGCAGTTCTTC. As protein: CAISGTNKANEQFF.

The chain carries TRBV6-6 and TRBJ1-1; TRBD1 might be the D (6 bases). CDR1 is MNHNY and CDR2 is SVGAGI in the germline V gene (reference sequence). This CDR3 is 13 amino acids long. Trimming left V 6 bases short and J 2 bases short, with 10 bases between. CDR3 loop: CASRMDSNTEAFF. In DNA form, the CDR3 reads TGTGCCAGCAGGATGGACAGTAACACTGAAGCTTTCTTT.

This rearrangement joins TRBV14 to TRBJ2-1, with TRBD2 identical over 8 bases. The CDR3 runs 15 residues. V gave up 4 bases and J gave up 1 base; unmatched junction bases: 3. The germline V gene has CDR1 SGHDN and CDR2 FVKESK. DNA for the CDR3: TGTGCCAGCAGCCTCCCTAGCGGGTCCTACAATGAGCAGTTCTTC. This gives the protein CASSLPSGSYNEQFF.

J is TRBJ2-3 and V is TRBV7-9; D is unclear. Between the trimmed V and J ends, which lost 3 bases and 1 base, there was a span of 8 bases. The CDR3 is 14 residues long. Looked up from germline, CDR1 is SEHNR and CDR2 is FQNEAQ (reference sequence). This CDR3 is CASSLEGRTDTQYF. The CDR3 DNA reads TGTGCCAGCAGCTTGGAAGGGCGCACAGATACGCAGTATTTT.

The chain recombines TRBV7-8 with TRBJ1-4; D gene uncertain. V was clipped by 0 bases and J by 4 bases, with 9 bases between them. The CDR3 spans 15 residues. Germline V gene lookup returns CDR1 SGHVS and CDR2 FQNEAQ. CDR3 loop: CASSLAGLINEKLFF. CDR3 DNA: TGTGCCAGCAGCTTAGCAGGTCTCATTAATGAAAAACTGTTTTTT.

The chain carries TRBV10-3 and TRBJ1-2, with D hard to call. Germline values: CDR1 ENHRY, CDR2 SYGVKD. The CDR3 is 11 amino acids. The germline V and J ends were trimmed by 10 bases and 2 bases, with 8 bases remaining between them. The CDR3 here is CATQGNYGYTF. CDR3 nucleotide sequence: TGTGCCACCCAAGGGAACTATGGCTACACCTTC.

CDR3 sequence: CASGLASGGDSPLHF. As DNA, the CDR3 is TGTGCTAGTGGTTTGGCCTCGGGGGGAGATTCACCCCTCCACTTT. The V and J genes are TRBV12-5 and TRBJ1-6; TRBD1 might be the D (5 bases). Germline V CDR1 and CDR2: LGHNT, FRNRAP. The V end was cut by 1 base, the J end by 8 bases, with 12 bases between. CDR3 size: 15 residues.

V is TRBV29-1 and J is TRBJ1-4, with D hard to call. V lost 2 bases and J lost 8, with 6 bases in between. This CDR3 contains 11 residues. CDR1 and CDR2 from the germline V gene are SQVTM and ANQGSEA. The CDR3 DNA reads as TGCAGCGTTGAATTAGGGGAAAAACTGTTTTTT. Its protein is CSVELGEKLFF.

The chain combines TRBV6-7 with TRBJ1-5, with 10 bases lining up with TRBD1. TRBV6-7 falls under the ORF class, with uncertain function. With V trimmed by 6 bases and J by 3 bases, 14 bases remained unmatched. The CDR3 has 18 amino acids. The CDR3 here is CASRPRTGGVASNQPQHF. CDR3 bases: TGTGCCAGCAGACCTAGGACAGGGGGAGTAGCTTCCAATCAGCCCCAGCATTTT.

The chain links TRBV6-5 to TRBJ2-5, with 8 bases lining up with TRBD2. V lost 4 bases, J lost 4 bases, and 8 bases stayed unmatched. CDR1 and CDR2 (germline): MNHEY, SVGAGI. CDR3 length: 15 residues. The CDR3 spells CASSSPGLAGETQYF. As DNA, the CDR3 is TGTGCCAGCAGTTCCCCTGGACTAGCCGGAGAGACCCAGTACTTC.

This chain connects TRBV5-4 to TRBJ1-1; D is perhaps TRBD1 (5 bases). V was trimmed by 2 bases and J by 1 base, leaving 9 bases between them. Germline loops: CDR1 SGHNT, CDR2 YYREEE (reference sequence). This CDR3 spans 14 amino acids. CDR3 bases: TGTGCCAGCAGCTTCTCGCAGGGGAACACTGAAGCTTTCTTT. Encoded protein: CASSFSQGNTEAFF.

This clone was counted once. The chain employs TRBV6-5 and TRBJ1-5; D ambiguous. This CDR3 comprises 13 residues. V was shortened by 5 bases and J by 3 bases, with 8 bases between the two germline ends. Germline V gene lookup returns CDR1 MNHEY and CDR2 SVGAGI. The CDR3, as DNA: TGTGCCAGCAGTCTGAAGCCCAATCAGCCCCAGCATTTT. Translation gives CASSLKPNQPQHF.